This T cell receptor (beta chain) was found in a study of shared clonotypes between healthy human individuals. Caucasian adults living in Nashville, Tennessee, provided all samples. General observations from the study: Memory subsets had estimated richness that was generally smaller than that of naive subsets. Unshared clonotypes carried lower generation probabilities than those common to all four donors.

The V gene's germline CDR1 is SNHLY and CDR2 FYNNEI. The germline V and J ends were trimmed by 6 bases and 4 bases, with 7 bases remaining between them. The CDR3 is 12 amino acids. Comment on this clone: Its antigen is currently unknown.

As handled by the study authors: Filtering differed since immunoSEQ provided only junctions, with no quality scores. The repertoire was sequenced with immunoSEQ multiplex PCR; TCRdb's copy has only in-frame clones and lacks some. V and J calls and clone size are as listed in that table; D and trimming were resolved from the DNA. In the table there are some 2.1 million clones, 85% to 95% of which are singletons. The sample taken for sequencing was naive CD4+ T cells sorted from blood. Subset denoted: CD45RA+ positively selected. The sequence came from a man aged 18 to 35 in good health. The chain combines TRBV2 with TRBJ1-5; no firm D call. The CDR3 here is CASRGMNQPQHF. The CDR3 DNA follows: TGTGCCAGCAGGGGGATGAATCAGCCCCAGCATTTT.